Each of the 9 T cell receptor beta chains below was sequenced from the same sample in a study of cytomegalovirus exposure and HLA in healthy donors. The repertoire was sequenced with immunoSEQ multiplex PCR; TCRdb's copy has only in-frame clones and lacks some. The repertoire consists of 100,000 to 150,000 clones, with around 94% occurring once and the leading ten covering approximately 1.3%. Material: PBMCs. The receptors here all came from a young woman in good health and CMV-seronegative.

Only one count was recorded for this clone. The gene calls are TRBV29-1 and TRBJ2-1, with TRBD2 matching 12 bases. J gave up 4 bases and V 7 bases, and 17 bases lay outside the gene matches. CDR1 and CDR2 from the germline V gene are SQVTM and ANQGSEA. This CDR3 is built from 18 residues. CDR3 in DNA: TGCAGCGCGTCTCCCTTAACTAGCGGGAGGTTTTTTTACAATGAGCAGTTCTTC. Its protein is CSASPLTSGRFFYNEQFF.

J is TRBJ2-5 and V is TRBV5-5, with a possible D match to TRBD2 (5 bases). V was trimmed by 0 bases and J by 7 bases, leaving 10 bases between them. Germline V lookup: CDR1 SGHKS, CDR2 YYEKEE (reference sequence). The CDR3 is made up of 13 amino acids. The CDR3 DNA sequence: TGTGCCAGCAGCTTGGGGGAGCCTCGGACCCAGTACTTC. As protein: CASSLGEPRTQYF.

This clone was seen just once. This chain joins TRBV14 and TRBJ2-7, with D maybe TRBD2 (6 bases). Germline V lookup: CDR1 SGHDN, CDR2 FVKESK. Trimming stripped 4 bases from V and 2 bases from J, with 18 bases between. CDR3 length: 16 amino acids. CDR3 DNA sequence: TGTGCCAGCAGCCTTCTCGATGGGGGGAGTCCCTACGAGCAGTACTTC. Protein sequence: CASSLLDGGSPYEQYF. Supplemented by reference TRBV14 and TRBJ2-7, the full variable domain reads EAGVTQFPSHSVIEKGQTVTLRCDPISGHDNLYWYRRVMGKEIKFLLHFVKESKQDESGMPNNRFLAERTGGTYSTLKVQPAELEDSGVYFCASSLLDGGSPYEQYFGPGTRLTVT.

The CDR3 coding sequence is TGTGCCAGTAGTATGAGTGGGGGCCGGGAATATCAGCCCCAGCATTTT. Encoded protein: CASSMSGGREYQPQHF. The chain couples TRBV19 to TRBJ1-5; weak D call: TRBD1 (6 bases). The length of the CDR3 is 16 residues. Germline V gene sequence: CDR1 LNHDA, CDR2 SQIVND (reference sequence). Trimming took 3 bases from V and 5 from J, leaving 17 bases between them. The whole variable domain, remainder taken from reference TRBV19 and TRBJ1-5, is DGGITQSPKYLFRKEGQNVTLSCEQNLNHDAMYWYRQDPGQGLRLIYYSQIVNDFQKGDIAEGYSVSREKKESFPLTVTSAQKNPTAFYLCASSMSGGREYQPQHFGDGTRLSIL.

The chain links TRBV5-4 to TRBJ2-7; TRBD2 might be the D (5 bases). Germline V gene lookup returns CDR1 SGHNT and CDR2 YYREEE (reference sequence). V dropped 4 bases and J dropped 2 bases, with 16 bases sitting between them. The CDR3 loop spans 15 amino acids. CDR3 DNA: TGTGCCAGCAGCGTCGAAGGACTCACTCCCTACGAGCAGTACTTC. This sequence encodes CASSVEGLTPYEQYF. Full variable domain (missing parts from reference TRBV5-4 and TRBJ2-7): ETGVTQSPTHLIKTRGQQVTLRCSSQSGHNTVSWYQQALGQGPQFIFQYYREEENGRGNFPPRFSGLQFPNYSSELNVNALELDDSALYLCASSVEGLTPYEQYFGPGTRLTVT.

The chain joins TRBV6-1 to TRBJ1-2, with D hard to call. V lost 2 bases and J lost 7, with 14 bases in between. Germline V gene data show CDR1 as MNHNS and CDR2 as SASEGT. The CDR3 spans 14 residues. This CDR3 reads CASSEPLRSSGYTF. In nucleotides, the CDR3 is TGTGCCAGCAGTGAACCTTTGAGATCTAGTGGCTACACCTTC.

This clone was observed a single time. The chain links TRBV7-2 to TRBJ2-7; TRBD1 matches 11 bases. Germline assignment: CDR1 SGHTA and CDR2 FQGNSA. V lost 6 bases to trimming and J lost 4 bases; unmatched junction nucleotides: 2. This CDR3 has 13 amino acids. The CDR3 DNA sequence: TGTGCCAGCAGGGACAGGGGGCAGTACGAGCAGTACTTC. The encoded protein is CASRDRGQYEQYF.

J is TRBJ2-7 and V is TRBV5-1; a possible D gene is TRBD1 (6 bases). CDR3 length: 14 amino acids. V was trimmed by 2 bases and J by 6 bases, leaving 15 bases between them. The V gene's germline CDR1 is SGHRS and CDR2 YFSETQ. The CDR3 here is CASSLQGAPAEQYF. The CDR3 bases are TGCGCCAGCAGCTTACAGGGAGCTCCAGCCGAGCAGTACTTC.

The V call is TRBV6-1, the J call TRBJ1-1; TRBD1 might be the D (6 bases). V was cut by 8 bases and J by 10 bases, with 14 bases left in between. The CDR3 covers 11 residues. Germline V lookup: CDR1 MNHNS, CDR2 SASEGT. CDR3 sequence: CASQVTGSAFF. CDR3 sequence (DNA): TGTGCCAGCCAAGTGACAGGATCAGCTTTCTTT.